The rows below give T cell receptor beta chains drawn from one sample of a study of blood T cell repertoires in COVID-19. Repertoires were generated with immunoSEQ multiplex PCR, while TCRdb's copy carries only in-frame clones and drops some. The sample contains around 300,000 clones, 86% of which appear only once. The sequencing input was PBMCs or T cells enriched from blood (not recorded which). The receptors were sampled from a woman in her late teens or twenties who had recovered from COVID-19. Both conserved end residues are part of each CDR3. The order of the fields is V gene, J gene, clone size, D gene, CDR3 protein, CDR3 DNA. D genes are given only for firm matches. Clone size is given for some rows only: seen once, a few or many times, or a class if the clone is expanded.

V: TRBV28; J: TRBJ1-5; size: NA; D: NA; CDR3: CASSLPYEGGQPQHF; DNA: TGTGCCAGCAGTCTACCTTATGAGGGCGGGCAGCCCCAGCATTTT
V: TRBV11-3; J: TRBJ1-1; size: once; D: NA; CDR3: CASSPSQGFNTEAFF; DNA: TGTGCCAGCAGCCCGTCGCAGGGATTTAACACTGAAGCTTTCTTT
V: TRBV19; J: TRBJ1-4; size: NA; D: NA; CDR3: CASSIEGATNEKLFF; DNA: TGTGCCAGTAGTATAGAAGGAGCAACTAATGAAAAACTGTTTTTT
V: TRBV11-2; J: TRBJ2-7; size: NA; D: TRBD2; CDR3: CASRQIAGRYEQYF; DNA: TGTGCCAGCAGGCAAATAGCGGGCCGGTACGAGCAGTACTTC
V: TRBV4-2; J: TRBJ1-1; size: NA; D: NA; CDR3: CASSQTNLLKSNTEAFF; DNA: TGTGCCAGCAGCCAAACAAATCTCCTGAAGTCGAACACTGAAGCTTTCTTT
V: TRBV7-9; J: TRBJ2-5; size: NA; D: TRBD1; CDR3: CASSSTGVWETQYF; DNA: TGTGCCAGCAGCTCGACAGGGGTTTGGGAGACCCAGTACTTC
V: TRBV28; J: TRBJ2-3; size: NA; D: NA; CDR3: CASSAQTGRGTDTQYF; DNA: TGTGCCAGCAGTGCCCAGACAGGCAGGGGCACAGATACGCAGTATTTT
V: TRBV7-2; J: TRBJ1-1; size: NA; D: TRBD1; CDR3: CASSLWTGLEAFF; DNA: TGTGCCAGCAGCTTATGGACAGGACTTGAAGCTTTCTTT
V: TRBV30; J: TRBJ1-1; size: many; D: NA; CDR3: CAWSQTDFGLNTEAFF; DNA: TGTGCCTGGAGCCAGACCGATTTTGGGCTAAACACTGAAGCTTTCTTT
V: TRBV7-3; J: TRBJ2-3; size: NA; D: NA; CDR3: CASSKFSGSTDTQYF; DNA: TGTGCCAGCAGCAAATTCAGCGGGAGCACAGATACGCAGTATTTT
V: TRBV18; J: TRBJ1-2; size: NA; D: NA; CDR3: CASSPSGGPAPYGYTF; DNA: TGTGCCAGCTCACCCTCCGGAGGCCCAGCGCCCTATGGCTACACCTTC
V: TRBV19; J: TRBJ1-5; size: NA; D: TRBD1; CDR3: CASQDRDSNQPQHF; DNA: TGTGCCAGCCAAGACAGGGATAGCAATCAGCCCCAGCATTTT
V: TRBV2; J: TRBJ2-1; size: NA; D: TRBD1; CDR3: CASVRDRGANEQFF; DNA: TGTGCCAGCGTCCGGGACAGGGGCGCAAATGAGCAGTTCTTC
V: TRBV12-5; J: TRBJ1-6; size: few; D: NA; CDR3: CASRAGDNSPLHF; DNA: TGTGCTAGCCGGGCAGGGGATAATTCACCCCTCCACTTT
V: TRBV9; J: TRBJ2-1; size: NA; D: TRBD1; CDR3: CASSVASGQGHEQFF; DNA: TGTGCCAGCAGCGTAGCTTCGGGACAGGGACATGAGCAGTTCTTC
V: TRBV6-5; J: TRBJ1-2; size: NA; D: TRBD1; CDR3: CASSYNTGDGYTF; DNA: TGTGCCAGCAGTTACAACACAGGGGATGGCTACACCTTC
V: TRBV6-5; J: TRBJ1-2; size: NA; D: TRBD1; CDR3: CASRKRQGYGYTF; DNA: TGTGCCAGCAGGAAGAGACAGGGCTATGGCTACACCTTC
V: TRBV7-2; J: TRBJ2-7; size: NA; D: NA; CDR3: CASSLTYEQYF; DNA: TGTGCCAGCAGCCTTACCTACGAGCAGTACTTC
V: TRBV7-9; J: TRBJ1-1; size: NA; D: TRBD1; CDR3: CASSLGTGPLNTEAFF; DNA: TGTGCCAGCAGCTTAGGGACAGGCCCCCTGAACACTGAAGCTTTCTTT
V: TRBV9; J: TRBJ1-4; size: NA; D: NA; CDR3: CASSPGVWEGGEKLFF; DNA: TGTGCCAGCAGCCCAGGGGTATGGGAGGGAGGCGAAAAACTGTTTTTT
V: TRBV2; J: TRBJ2-1; size: NA; D: TRBD2; CDR3: CASSFSAGGPREQFF; DNA: TGTGCCAGCAGTTTCTCGGCGGGGGGGCCAAGAGAGCAGTTCTTC
V: TRBV30; J: TRBJ1-2; size: NA; D: NA; CDR3: CASEGQLSYGYTF; DNA: TGTGCCTCAGAGGGACAACTGTCCTATGGCTACACCTTC
V: TRBV6-5; J: TRBJ1-5; size: NA; D: TRBD1; CDR3: CASRVDRDRNQPQHF; DNA: TGTGCCAGCAGGGTGGACAGGGATCGCAATCAGCCCCAGCATTTT
V: TRBV5-8; J: TRBJ1-6; size: NA; D: TRBD1; CDR3: CASGPSDRVGYNSPLHF; DNA: TGTGCCAGCGGACCTTCAGACAGGGTTGGCTATAATTCACCCCTCCACTTT
V: TRBV27; J: TRBJ2-1; size: NA; D: NA; CDR3: CASSSKSTGNEQFF; DNA: TGTGCCAGCAGTTCGAAGAGTACGGGCAATGAGCAGTTCTTC
V: TRBV19; J: TRBJ1-1; size: NA; D: NA; CDR3: CASSPGPNTEAFF; DNA: TGTGCCAGTAGTCCCGGTCCGAACACTGAAGCTTTCTTT
V: TRBV18; J: TRBJ2-1; size: NA; D: TRBD2; CDR3: CASSSGRALGEQFF; DNA: TGTGCCAGCTCTAGCGGGAGGGCCCTGGGGGAGCAGTTCTTC
V: TRBV5-5; J: TRBJ2-5; size: NA; D: TRBD1; CDR3: CASSFKTGSLQETQYF; DNA: TGTGCCAGCAGCTTTAAGACAGGGTCCCTCCAAGAGACCCAGTACTTC
V: TRBV6-5; J: TRBJ2-1; size: NA; D: TRBD2; CDR3: CASSYSASGSGDEQFF; DNA: TGTGCCAGCAGTTACTCAGCTAGCGGCAGTGGCGATGAGCAGTTCTTC